One sample yielded the 16 T cell receptor beta chains listed below, sequenced in a study of blood T cell repertoires in COVID-19 (dated by TCRdb to 2020 to 2022). The library relied on the immunoSEQ multiplex PCR assay. TCRdb obtained this table from immuneACCESS and retained in-frame rearrangements with V and J assigned. These tables miss some clones; where compared with another copy, unresolved V genes account for less than half of the shortfall, and the remainder is unexplained. For this sample there are roughly 200,000 clones; about 80% appear just once. The ten top clones hold approximately 9% of the sample. The material sequenced was peripheral blood. All receptors come from a woman between 45 and 65 years old with active or convalescent COVID-19.

The rearrangement uses TRBV7-2 and TRBJ2-7; a weak D match, TRBD1 (5 bases). The V gene lost 1 base and the J gene lost 0 bases, with 7 bases spanning the gap. Germline V lookup: CDR1 SGHTA, CDR2 FQGNSA. The CDR3 loop spans 14 amino acids. CDR3 protein: CASSLDRSSYEQYF. For the CDR3, the DNA is TGTGCCAGCAGCTTAGACAGGAGCTCCTACGAGCAGTACTTC. Filled out from reference TRBV7-2 and TRBJ2-7, the complete variable domain reads GAGVSQSPSNKVTEKGKDVELRCDPISGHTALYWYRQSLGQGLEFLIYFQGNSAPDKSGLPSDRFSAERTGGSVSTLTIQRTQQEDSAVYLCASSLDRSSYEQYFGPGTRLTVT.

The V and J genes are TRBV13 and TRBJ1-6; perhaps TRBD1 as D (5 bases). CDR1 and CDR2 from the germline V gene are PRHDT and FYEKMQ (reference sequence). The CDR3 has 14 amino acids. Trimming shortened V by 5 bases and J by 7 bases, and 12 bases separated the two germline ends. CDR3 in amino acids: CASSGARTNSPLHF. Written as DNA, the CDR3 is TGTGCCAGCAGCGGGGCCCGGACGAATTCACCCCTCCACTTT.

The chain recombines TRBV11-2 with TRBJ1-2; D possibly corresponds to TRBD1 (6 bases). The CDR3 runs 15 residues. V lost 0 bases, J lost 7 bases, and 15 bases lay in between. CDR1 is SGHAT, CDR2 FQNNGV, per germline. The CDR3 nucleotides are TGTGCCAGCAGCTTAGAGCAGGGGCCCTCGGGTGGCTACACCTTC. It specifies CASSLEQGPSGGYTF.

CDR3 amino acids: CASSFRSGVAEETQYF. In DNA, the CDR3 is TGTGCCAGCAGCTTTCGAAGCGGGGTAGCTGAGGAGACCCAGTACTTC. The chain combines TRBV11-3 with TRBJ2-5; 7 bases are a match to TRBD2. The CDR3 sequence is 16 residues long. The germline gives CDR1 SGHNT, CDR2 YENEEA. V lost 3 bases to trimming and J lost 5 bases; unmatched junction nucleotides: 12.

This clone was picked up one time. V is TRBV28 and J is TRBJ2-5; 10 bases map to TRBD2. The CDR3 spans 15 residues. After removal of 6 bases from V and 4 bases from J, the junction contained 8 bases not matched to a gene. Germline V gene lookup returns CDR1 MDHEN and CDR2 SYDVKM. This chain's CDR3 is CASSEREGRIETQYF. DNA for the CDR3: TGTGCCAGCAGCGAGCGGGAGGGCCGGATAGAGACCCAGTACTTC.

The chain uses TRBV28 and TRBJ1-5; 11 bases map to TRBD1. V was pared by 6 bases and J by 2 bases, with 9 bases of the junction left unmatched. The CDR3 loop spans 17 amino acids. Germline CDR1 reads MDHEN; CDR2 reads SYDVKM. The CDR3 loop reads CASSRTGGNGGNQPQHF. DNA of the CDR3: TGTGCCAGCAGCCGGACAGGGGGCAACGGTGGCAATCAGCCCCAGCATTTT.

This sequence joins TRBV3-1 (or the pseudogene TRBV3-2) and TRBJ1-1; no firm D call. V shed 4 bases and J shed 12 bases, with 18 bases lying between them. The germline V gene has CDR1 LGHDT and CDR2 YNNKEL (reference sequence). The CDR3 loop spans 13 amino acids. The chain's CDR3 is CASSPLGQPGTFF. The CDR3 DNA sequence: TGTGCCAGCAGCCCCCTAGGGCAGCCGGGGACTTTCTTT.

This clone came up once. The chain is built from TRBV7-2 and TRBJ2-3; 10 bases line up with TRBD1. V shed 1 base, J shed 8 bases, and the junction held 3 bases outside the gene matches. CDR1 is SGHTA and CDR2 is FQGNSA in the germline V gene. The length of the CDR3 is 14 residues. CDR3 protein: CASSLGQGAVTQYF. As DNA, the CDR3 is TGTGCCAGCAGCTTAGGACAGGGGGCGGTTACGCAGTATTTT. Combining the CDR3 with reference TRBV7-2 and TRBJ2-3 gives the whole variable domain GAGVSQSPSNKVTEKGKDVELRCDPISGHTALYWYRQSLGQGLEFLIYFQGNSAPDKSGLPSDRFSAERTGGSVSTLTIQRTQQEDSAVYLCASSLGQGAVTQYFGPGTRLTVL.

Ten or more counts support this clone. V and J are TRBV5-1 and TRBJ2-4; 9 nucleotides agree with TRBD2. The CDR3 length is 17 residues. In germline, CDR1 is SGHRS, CDR2 YFSETQ. V shed 2 bases, J shed 0 bases, and the junction held 6 bases outside the gene matches. The CDR3 protein is CASSLTGLAPAKNIQYF. CDR3 nucleotide sequence: TGCGCCAGCAGCTTAACGGGACTAGCTCCAGCCAAAAACATTCAGTACTTC.

This clone was counted a single time. This sequence joins TRBV30 and TRBJ1-1, with no clear D. Looked up from germline, CDR1 is GTSNPN and CDR2 is SVGIG (reference sequence). The V gene lost 4 bases and the J gene lost 1 base, with 10 bases spanning the gap. This CDR3 region has 13 residues. The CDR3 nucleotides are TGTGCCTGGATGAGAAACAGGAACACTGAAGCTTTCTTT. This translates into CAWMRNRNTEAFF. The full variable domain, with the rest looked up from reference TRBV30 and TRBJ1-1, is SQTIHQWPATLVQPVGSPLSLECTVEGTSNPNLYWYRQAAGRGLQLLFYSVGIGQISSEVPQNLSASRPQDRQFILSSKKLLLSDSGFYLCAWMRNRNTEAFFGQGTRLTVV.

The chain employs TRBV5-1 and TRBJ1-4, with 9 bases matching TRBD1. The CDR3 is made up of 16 amino acids. The J segment lost 3 bases and the V segment lost 4 bases, leaving 7 bases of the junction unmatched. Germline loops: CDR1 SGHRS, CDR2 YFSETQ. CDR3 nucleotide sequence: TGCGCCAGCAGCCCCGGGACAGGGTACCCTAATGAAAAACTGTTTTTT. This translates into CASSPGTGYPNEKLFF.

CDR3: CASSLEGSRDYGYTF. The CDR3 nucleotides read TGTGCCAGCAGCTTAGAGGGATCCAGGGACTATGGCTACACCTTC. The rearrangement links TRBV7-2 to TRBJ1-2; perhaps TRBD1 as D (5 bases). V lost 1 base and J 3 bases, leaving 12 bases between the germline ends. Germline V gene sequence: CDR1 SGHTA, CDR2 FQGNSA. The CDR3 runs 15 residues.

V and J are TRBV27 and TRBJ1-1; D remains ambiguous. CDR3 length: 14 residues. Between the trimmed V and J ends, which lost 6 bases and 4 bases, there was a span of 15 bases. CDR1 and CDR2 from the germline V gene are MNHEY and SMNVEV (reference sequence). CDR3 coding DNA: TGTGCCAGCAGCTTGATGGGGAGACGCACTGAAGCTTTCTTT. Amino acid sequence: CASSLMGRRTEAFF.

In its sample, this clone was seen a few times. The chain couples TRBV30 to TRBJ1-4; no clear D gene. Trimming shortened V by 3 bases and J by 17 bases, and 16 bases separated the two germline ends. This CDR3 spans 11 amino acids. Germline CDR1 reads GTSNPN; CDR2 reads SVGIG (reference sequence). The CDR3 DNA follows: TGTGCCTGGAGCAATGGAGGATCTCGTTTTTTT. It is translated as CAWSNGGSRFF.

The rearrangement joins TRBV29-1 to TRBJ1-5; D not certain. Trimming took off 5 bases at V and 1 base at J, with 6 bases between the two ends. In germline, CDR1 is SQVTM, CDR2 ANQGSEA. The CDR3 is 12 residues long. This chain's CDR3 is CSVSESNQPQHF. CDR3 sequence (DNA): TGCAGCGTTTCTGAGAGCAATCAGCCCCAGCATTTT. The variable domain in full, with the rest retrieved from reference TRBV29-1 and TRBJ1-5, is SAVISQKPSRDICQRGTSLTIQCQVDSQVTMMFWYRQQPGQSLTLIATANQGSEATYESGFVIDKFPISRPNLTFSTLTVSNMSPEDSSIYLCSVSESNQPQHFGDGTRLSIL.

This CDR3 is CASRPVHRGGLNTEAFF. The CDR3 coding sequence is TGCGCCAGCAGACCCGTCCACAGGGGGGGGTTGAACACTGAAGCTTTCTTT. The gene calls are TRBV5-1 and TRBJ1-1, with 8 bases lining up with TRBD1. Germline lookup yields CDR1 SGHRS and CDR2 YFSETQ. Germline trimming cut 5 bases from V and 0 bases from J; bases unmatched to any gene: 12. This CDR3 has 17 residues. Variable domain in full (rest from reference TRBV5-1 and TRBJ1-1): KAGVTQTPRYLIKTRGQQVTLSCSPISGHRSVSWYQQTPGQGLQFLFEYFSETQRNKGNFPGRFSGRQFSNSRSEMNVSTLELGDSALYLCASRPVHRGGLNTEAFFGQGTRLTVV.